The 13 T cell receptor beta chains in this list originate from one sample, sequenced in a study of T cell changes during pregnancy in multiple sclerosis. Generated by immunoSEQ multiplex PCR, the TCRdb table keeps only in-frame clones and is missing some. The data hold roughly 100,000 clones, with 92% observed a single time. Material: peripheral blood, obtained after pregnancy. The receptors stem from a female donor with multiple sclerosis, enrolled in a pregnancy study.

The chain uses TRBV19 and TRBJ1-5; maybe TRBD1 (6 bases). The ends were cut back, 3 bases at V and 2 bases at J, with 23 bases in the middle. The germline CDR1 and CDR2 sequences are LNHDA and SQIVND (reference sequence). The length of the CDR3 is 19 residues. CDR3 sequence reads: CASSMLTQGGGKGNQPQHF. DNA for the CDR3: TGTGCCAGTAGTATGCTCACACAAGGGGGGGGGAAGGGCAATCAGCCCCAGCATTTT. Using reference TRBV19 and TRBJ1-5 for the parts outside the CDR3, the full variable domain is DGGITQSPKYLFRKEGQNVTLSCEQNLNHDAMYWYRQDPGQGLRLIYYSQIVNDFQKGDIAEGYSVSREKKESFPLTVTSAQKNPTAFYLCASSMLTQGGGKGNQPQHFGDGTRLSIL.

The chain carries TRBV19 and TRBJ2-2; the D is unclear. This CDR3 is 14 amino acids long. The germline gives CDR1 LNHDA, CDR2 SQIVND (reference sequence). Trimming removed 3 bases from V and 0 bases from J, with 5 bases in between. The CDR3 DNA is TGTGCCAGTAGTATGGGCTCGAACACCGGGGAGCTGTTTTTT. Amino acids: CASSMGSNTGELFF. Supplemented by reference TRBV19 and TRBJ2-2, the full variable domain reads DGGITQSPKYLFRKEGQNVTLSCEQNLNHDAMYWYRQDPGQGLRLIYYSQIVNDFQKGDIAEGYSVSREKKESFPLTVTSAQKNPTAFYLCASSMGSNTGELFFGEGSRLTVL.

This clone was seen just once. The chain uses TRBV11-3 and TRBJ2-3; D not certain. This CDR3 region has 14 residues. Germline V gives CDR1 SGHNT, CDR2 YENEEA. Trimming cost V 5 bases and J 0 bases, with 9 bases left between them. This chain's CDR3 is CASSPTPSTDTQYF. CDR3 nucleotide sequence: TGTGCCAGCAGCCCCACACCTAGCACAGATACGCAGTATTTT.

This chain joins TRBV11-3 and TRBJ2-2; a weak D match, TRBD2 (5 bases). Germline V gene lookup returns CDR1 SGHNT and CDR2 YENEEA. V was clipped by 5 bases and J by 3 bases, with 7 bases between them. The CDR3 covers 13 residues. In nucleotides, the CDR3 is TGTGCCAGCAGCCTTAGCGACACCGGGGAGCTGTTTTTT. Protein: CASSLSDTGELFF.

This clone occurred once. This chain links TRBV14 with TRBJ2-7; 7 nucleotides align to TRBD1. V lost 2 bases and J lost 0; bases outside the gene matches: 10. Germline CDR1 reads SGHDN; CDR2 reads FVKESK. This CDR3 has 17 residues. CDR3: CASSQSQRTGGSYEQYF. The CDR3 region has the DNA TGTGCCAGCAGCCAAAGTCAACGGACAGGAGGCTCCTACGAGCAGTACTTC.

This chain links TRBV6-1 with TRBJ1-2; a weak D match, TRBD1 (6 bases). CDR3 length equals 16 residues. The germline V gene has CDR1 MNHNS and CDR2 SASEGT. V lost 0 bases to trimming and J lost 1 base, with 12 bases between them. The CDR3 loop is CASSEAGGGLNYGYTF. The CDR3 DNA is TGTGCCAGCAGTGAAGCTGGGGGGGGCCTTAACTATGGCTACACCTTC.

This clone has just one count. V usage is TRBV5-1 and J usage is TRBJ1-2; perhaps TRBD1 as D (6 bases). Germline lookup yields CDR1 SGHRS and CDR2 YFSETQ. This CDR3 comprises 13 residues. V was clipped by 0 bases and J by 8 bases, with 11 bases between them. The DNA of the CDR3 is TGCGCCAGCAGCTTGGCGTCAGGGGAGGGCTACACCTTC. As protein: CASSLASGEGYTF.

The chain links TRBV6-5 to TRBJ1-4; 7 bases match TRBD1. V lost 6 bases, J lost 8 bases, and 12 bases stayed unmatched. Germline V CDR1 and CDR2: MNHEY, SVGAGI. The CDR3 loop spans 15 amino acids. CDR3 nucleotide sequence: TGTGCCAGCAGACTCCAACAGGGGCGTCGGGAAAAACTGTTTTTT. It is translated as CASRLQQGRREKLFF.

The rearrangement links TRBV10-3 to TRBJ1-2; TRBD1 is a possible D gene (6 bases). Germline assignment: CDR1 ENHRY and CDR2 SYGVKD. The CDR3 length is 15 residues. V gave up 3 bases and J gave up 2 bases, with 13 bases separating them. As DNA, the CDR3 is TGTGCCATCAGTGATCCAGGGGCCCGCAACTATGGCTACACCTTC. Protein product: CAISDPGARNYGYTF.

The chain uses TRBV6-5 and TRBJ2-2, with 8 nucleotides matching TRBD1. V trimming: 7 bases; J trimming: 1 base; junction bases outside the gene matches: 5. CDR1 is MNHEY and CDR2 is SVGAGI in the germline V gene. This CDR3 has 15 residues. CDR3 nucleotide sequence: TGTGCCAGCATGGTCGGGACAGGGAACACCGGGGAGCTGTTTTTT. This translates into CASMVGTGNTGELFF.

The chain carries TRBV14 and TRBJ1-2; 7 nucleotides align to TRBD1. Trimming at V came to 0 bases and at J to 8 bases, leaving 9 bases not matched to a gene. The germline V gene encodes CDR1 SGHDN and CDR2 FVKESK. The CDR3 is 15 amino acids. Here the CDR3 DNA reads TGTGCCAGCAGCCAAGATTTAGGGGGCGAGCGCGGCTACACCTTC. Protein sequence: CASSQDLGGERGYTF.

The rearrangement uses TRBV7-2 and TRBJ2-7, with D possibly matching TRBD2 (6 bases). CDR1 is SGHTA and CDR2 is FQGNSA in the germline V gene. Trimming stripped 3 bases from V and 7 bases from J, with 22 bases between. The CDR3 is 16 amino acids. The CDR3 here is CASSFTVTLSGGEQYF. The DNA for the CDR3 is TGTGCCAGCAGCTTCACCGTGACACTCTCCGGGGGAGAGCAGTACTTC.

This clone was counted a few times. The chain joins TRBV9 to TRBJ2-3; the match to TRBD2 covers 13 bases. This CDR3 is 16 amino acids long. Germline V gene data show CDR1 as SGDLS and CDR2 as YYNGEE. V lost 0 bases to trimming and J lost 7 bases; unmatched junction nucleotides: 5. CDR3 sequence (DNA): TGTGCCAGCAGCGTAGGGGGACTAGCGGGGAAGAATACGCAGTATTTT. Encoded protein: CASSVGGLAGKNTQYF.